This TCR beta chain was found in a study of shared clonotypes between healthy human individuals. Terminally differentiated effector memory CD45RA+ cells were excluded by CCR7 positive selection of CD45RO-negative cells. Donors were Caucasian adults residing in Nashville, Tennessee, USA. Data came from immunoSEQ multiplex PCR; TCRdb stores just in-frame clones and leaves some out. The sample lists about 680,000 clones, roughly 94% seen once, with about 24% in the top ten. With regard to this clone: Its antigen is unidentified.

The germline V gene encodes CDR1 LNHNV and CDR2 YYDKDF (reference sequence). The V end lost 2 bases, the J end lost 2 bases, and 26 bases lay between the germline ends. This CDR3 is built from 20 residues. Findings of the study overall: Naive subsets typically showed greater estimated richness than memory subsets. Several donors held around 5% of naive CD4 clonotypes in common.

This rearrangement joins TRBV15 to TRBJ2-3, with a possible D match to TRBD1 (6 bases). The sequence derives from a man aged 25-45 years in good health. The sequenced sample consisted of naive CD8+ T cells sorted from blood. In nucleotides, the CDR3 is TGTGCCACCAGCAGATCCTCTGACAGGCATCCGTACAGAGACACAGATACGCAGTATTTT. This gives the protein CATSRSSDRHPYRDTDTQYF. Full variable domain (rest looked up from reference TRBV15 and TRBJ2-3): DAMVIQNPRYQVTQFGKPVTLSCSQTLNHNVMYWYQQKSSQAPKLLFHYYDKDFNNEADTPDNFQSRRPNTSFCFLDIRSPGLGDTAMYLCATSRSSDRHPYRDTDTQYFGPGTRLTVL.